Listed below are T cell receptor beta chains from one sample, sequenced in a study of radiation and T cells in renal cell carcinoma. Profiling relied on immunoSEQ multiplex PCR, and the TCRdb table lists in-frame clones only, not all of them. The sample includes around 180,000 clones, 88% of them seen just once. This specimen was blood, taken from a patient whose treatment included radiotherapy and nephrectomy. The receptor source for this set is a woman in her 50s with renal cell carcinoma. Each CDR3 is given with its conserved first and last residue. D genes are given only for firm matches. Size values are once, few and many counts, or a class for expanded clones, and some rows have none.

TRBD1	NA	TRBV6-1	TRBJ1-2	TGTGCCAGCAGCTGGCCGGGACAGGGAAAGGATGGCTACACCTTC	CASSWPGQGKDGYTF
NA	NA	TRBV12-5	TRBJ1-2	TGTGCTAGTGGTGTAGGACGGACTAACTATGGCTACACCTTC	CASGVGRTNYGYTF
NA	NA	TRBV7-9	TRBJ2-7	TGTGCCAGCAGCTTTAGTGGCGAGCAGTACTTC	CASSFSGEQYF
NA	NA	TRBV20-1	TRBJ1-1	TGCAGTGCGGAGACGGGGACTGAAGCTTTCTTT	CSAETGTEAFF
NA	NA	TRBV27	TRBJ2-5	TGTGCCAGCAGTTCACAAGGGCGTGACGAGACCCAGTACTTC	CASSSQGRDETQYF
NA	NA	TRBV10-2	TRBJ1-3	TGCGCCAGCAGTGAGGGGGGGGCTTTTGGAAACACCATATATTTT	CASSEGGAFGNTIYF
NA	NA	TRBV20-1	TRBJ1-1	TGCAGTGCTTCGGGACGGAATGAAGCTTTCTTT	CSASGRNEAFF
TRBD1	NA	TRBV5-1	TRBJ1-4	TGCGCCAGCAGCTGGACAGGGGAATCGGAAAAACTGTTTTTT	CASSWTGESEKLFF
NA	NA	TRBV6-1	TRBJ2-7	TGTGCCAGCAGTTGGACCGATACCTACGAGCAGTACTTC	CASSWTDTYEQYF
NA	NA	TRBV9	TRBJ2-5	TGTGCCAGCAGCGTAGCGGGTGACACCAGCAGCTCGGAGACCCAGTACTTC	CASSVAGDTSSSETQYF
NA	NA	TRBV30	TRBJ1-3	TGTGCCTGGTTAGGGAACCTTGTATATTTT	CAWLGNLVYF
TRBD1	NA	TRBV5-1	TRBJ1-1	TGCGCCAGCAGCTCGACAGGGTTTAGGGCCACTGAAGCTTTCTTT	CASSSTGFRATEAFF
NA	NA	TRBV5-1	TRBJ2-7	TGCGCCAGCAGACGAACCCCGGACTCCTCCTACGAGCAGTACTTC	CASRRTPDSSYEQYF
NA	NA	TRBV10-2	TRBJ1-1	TGCGCCAGCAGTGAGGTGTTGGGCACTGAAGCTTTCTTT	CASSEVLGTEAFF
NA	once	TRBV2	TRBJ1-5	TGTGCCATAGGGGTACAACTCAATCAGCCCCAGCATTTT	CAIGVQLNQPQHF
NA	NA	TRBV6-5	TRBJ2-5	TGTGCCAGCAGTAACCAGGGCAATCGGGGGACCCAGTACTTC	CASSNQGNRGTQYF
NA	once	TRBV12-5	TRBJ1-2	TGTGCTAGTGGTTTGCCTCGCTCTGCTGGCTACACCTTC	CASGLPRSAGYTF
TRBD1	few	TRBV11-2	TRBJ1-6	TGTGCCAGCTCCCCGGGACAGGGGATGTGGGCCCTCCACTTT	CASSPGQGMWALHF
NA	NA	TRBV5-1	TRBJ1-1	TGCGCCACCAGCGGGGGCGGTTTGAACACTGAAGCTTTCTTT	CATSGGGLNTEAFF
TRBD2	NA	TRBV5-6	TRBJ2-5	TGTGCCAGCAGCTTAAGGACTAGCGGGAGCGCCCAGTACTTC	CASSLRTSGSAQYF
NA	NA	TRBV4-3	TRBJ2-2	TGCGCCAGCAGCCAAGATCGGACAACCCTGGGGAACACCGGGGAGCTGTTTTTT	CASSQDRTTLGNTGELFF
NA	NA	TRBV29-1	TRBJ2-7	TGCAGCGTGAGGGTTGGTCCGATTACTAACGAGCAGTACTTC	CSVRVGPITNEQYF
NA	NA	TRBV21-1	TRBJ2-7	TGTGCCAGTGAATTTCTTGAGACGCCGACCTACGAGCAGTACTTC	CASEFLETPTYEQYF
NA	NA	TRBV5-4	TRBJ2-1	TGTGCCAGCAGCTTGGACCATTACAATGAGCAGTTCTTC	CASSLDHYNEQFF
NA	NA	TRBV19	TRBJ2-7	TGTGCCAGTAGTATAGCTGGCGGCTCCGCCTACGAGCAGTACTTC	CASSIAGGSAYEQYF
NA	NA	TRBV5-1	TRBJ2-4	TGCGCCAGCAGCTTGCGACCCCCCGGGGGCGCGTTCAACATTCAGTACTTC	CASSLRPPGGAFNIQYF
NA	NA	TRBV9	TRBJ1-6	TGTGCCAGCAGCTCTACTCAGGGGTATAATTCACCCCTCCACTTT	CASSSTQGYNSPLHF
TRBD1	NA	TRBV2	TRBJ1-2	TGTGCCAGCAGTGAGGAAGGACAGGGGGTGGTTGGCTACACCTTC	CASSEEGQGVVGYTF
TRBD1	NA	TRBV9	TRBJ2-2	TGTGCCAGCAGTTTTGGGACAGATCTCACCGGGGAGCTGTTTTTT	CASSFGTDLTGELFF
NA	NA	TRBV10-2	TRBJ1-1	TGCGCCAGTGAGGGACGGTTGAACACTGAAGCTTTCTTT	CASEGRLNTEAFF
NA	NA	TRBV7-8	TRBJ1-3	TGTGCCAGCAGCCCGCTTCAGAGGAGCCTCGGAAACACCATATATTTT	CASSPLQRSLGNTIYF
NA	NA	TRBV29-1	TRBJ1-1	TGCAGCGTCTCTTCTCTGAGCACTGAAGCTTTCTTT	CSVSSLSTEAFF
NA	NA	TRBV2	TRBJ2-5	TGTGCCAGCAGTGGCCAGGGGAAAGAGACCCAGTACTTC	CASSGQGKETQYF
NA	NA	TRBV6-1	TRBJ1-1	TGTGCCGGGCAGAGTTTGCCCGCGGACACTGAAGCTTTCTTT	CAGQSLPADTEAFF
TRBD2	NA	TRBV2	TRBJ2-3	TGTGCCAGCAGTGAATTTCGGGGACTAGCGGGGGGTACAGATACGCAGTATTTT	CASSEFRGLAGGTDTQYF
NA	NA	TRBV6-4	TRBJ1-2	TGTGCCAGCAGTGACTCTTGGGACCGAGCTAACTATGGCTACACCTTC	CASSDSWDRANYGYTF
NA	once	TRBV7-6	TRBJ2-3	TGTGCCAGCAGCCCCGAGGTAGATACGCAGTATTTT	CASSPEVDTQYF
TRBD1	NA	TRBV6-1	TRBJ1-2	TGTGCCAGCAGTGACCCGGGACAGGGCAGCTATGGCTACACCTTC	CASSDPGQGSYGYTF
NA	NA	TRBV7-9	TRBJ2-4	TGTGCCAGCAGCCCCGCGGCTGAAGACATTCAGTACTTC	CASSPAAEDIQYF
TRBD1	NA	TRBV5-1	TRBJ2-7	TGCGCCAGCAGCGGCGGACAGGGCGGGTACGAGCAGTACTTC	CASSGGQGGYEQYF
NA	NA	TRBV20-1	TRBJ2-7	TGCAGTGCAGGGGGGAGGGACGAGCAGTACTTC	CSAGGRDEQYF
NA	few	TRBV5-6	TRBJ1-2	TGTGCCAGCAGCTTTTACAGAGGATCCTACACCTTC	CASSFYRGSYTF
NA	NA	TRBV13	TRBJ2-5	TGTGCCAGCAGCTTCTCCGGGACGGCGGAGACCCAGTACTTC	CASSFSGTAETQYF
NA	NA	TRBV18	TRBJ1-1	TGTGCCAGCTCACCACGGTCAGAGAGGAACACTGAAGCTTTCTTT	CASSPRSERNTEAFF
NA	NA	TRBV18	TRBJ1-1	TGTGCCAGCTCACCCCTTCAAGACACTGAAGCTTTCTTT	CASSPLQDTEAFF
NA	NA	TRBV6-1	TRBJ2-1	TGTGCCAGCAGAAAACCCGCGGGCAATGAGCAGTTCTTC	CASRKPAGNEQFF
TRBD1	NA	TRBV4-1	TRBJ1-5	TGCGCCAGCAGCCAAGTTTTGCGGACACAGGGGTATCAGCCCCAGCATTTT	CASSQVLRTQGYQPQHF
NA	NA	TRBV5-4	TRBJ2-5	TGTGCCAGCAGCTTGATCGGGGGTGAGACCCAGTACTTC	CASSLIGGETQYF
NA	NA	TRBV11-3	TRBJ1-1	TGTGCCAGCAGCCCGGGTGCAATGAACACTGAAGCTTTCTTT	CASSPGAMNTEAFF
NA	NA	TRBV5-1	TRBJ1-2	TGCGCCAGCAGCGTAGACGGTGTCGTTCGGGGCTACACCTTC	CASSVDGVVRGYTF
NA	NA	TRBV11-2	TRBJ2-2	TGTGCCAGCAGCCCCTACTGGACTCGAAGGGTCCCCGGGGAGCTGTTTTTT	CASSPYWTRRVPGELFF